The sequence of this T cell receptor beta chain was determined in a study of blood T cell repertoires in COVID-19 (dated by TCRdb to 2020 to 2021). About the study as a whole: The collaborator samples originated in the United States, Italy and Spain and spanned the acute and convalescent phases of COVID-19. The samples were drawn from the first 160 participants of the ongoing ImmuneRACE study and from some 1,300 subjects provided by 6 global collaborators. Where available, HLA class I and class II types were obtained from metadata supplied by the sample provider rather than from assay-based typing. The dataset comprised deeply sampled blood TCRbeta repertoires from subjects exposed to, actively infected with, or recovered from COVID-19. Sample metadata almost always included a de-identified subject ID, COVID-19 status, age in years and sex. A freely available public database, intended as a resource for researchers studying the immune response to SARS-CoV-2, is where the repertoires were released. The material from the prospective study consisted of cDNA or gDNA derived from T cells, B-cell-depleted T cells, or PBMCs.

There are 13 amino acids in the CDR3, from cysteine to phenylalanine inclusive. Just CDR3 DNA is preserved here, 39 bases in frame from base 1. The germline V gene supplies CDR1 ENHRY and CDR2 SYGVKD. V sheds 0 bases and J sheds 4 bases, leaving 6 bases between their ends. Each collaborating institution followed its own protocols to collect whole blood in K2EDTA tubes. For TCRbeta analysis, collaborators shipped samples in one of three forms: frozen whole blood, isolated PBMCs, or DNA extracted from either of those sample types. This clone came up a few times. Its antigen target is currently unknown. Per-base quality was not reported, and no clone a single base away is much larger than it. Broader findings and caveats from the paper: The quantity of clinical and demographic metadata differed by source and by participant and was supplied without curation.

The immunoSEQ Assay, a bias-controlled multiplex PCR, was used to amplify TCRbeta CDR3 regions from genomic DNA. The study's processing was this. The number of nucleated cells in each sample was estimated from the amplification of reference gene primers within the assay. To quantify the absolute abundance of each unique TCRbeta CDR3 rearrangement, sequence reads were collapsed and filtered. For each sample, productive Simpson clonality was calculated by taking the square root of Simpson's diversity index across productive rearrangements. Imported from immuneACCESS, the table was reduced by TCRdb to in-frame sequences with V and J called. These copies leave out some clones; in studies compared against another copy, an unresolved V gene accounts for under half, and the cause of the remainder is not known. V, J and clone size are those of that table, while D and trimming were read from the DNA. The table for this sample lists about 130,000 clones; around 85% of them were counted only once. Together, the top ten hold 3% to 3.5% of the sample.

Source material: peripheral blood. This sequence was found in a woman older than 75 with acute or convalescent COVID-19. The chain links TRBV10-3 with TRBJ1-2, with no reliable assignment of the D segment. The CDR3: CAISESPGYGYTF. The DNA reads TGTGCCATCAGTGAGTCCCCCGGCTATGGCTACACCTTC.